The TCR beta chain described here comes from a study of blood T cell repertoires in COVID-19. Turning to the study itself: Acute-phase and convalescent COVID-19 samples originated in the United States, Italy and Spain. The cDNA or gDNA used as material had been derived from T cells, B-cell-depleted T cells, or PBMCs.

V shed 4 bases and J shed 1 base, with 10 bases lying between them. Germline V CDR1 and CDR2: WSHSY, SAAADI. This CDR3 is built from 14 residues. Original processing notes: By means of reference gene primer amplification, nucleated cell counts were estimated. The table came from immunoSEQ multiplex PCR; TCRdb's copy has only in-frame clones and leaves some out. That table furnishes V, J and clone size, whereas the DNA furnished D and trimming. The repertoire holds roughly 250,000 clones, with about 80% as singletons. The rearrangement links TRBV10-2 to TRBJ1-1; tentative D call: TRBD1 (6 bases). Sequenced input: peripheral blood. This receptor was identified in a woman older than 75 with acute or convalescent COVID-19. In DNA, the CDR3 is TGCGCCAGCAGTGGATGGACAGAGAACACTGAAGCTTTCTTT. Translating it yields CASSGWTENTEAFF.